A selection of T cell receptor beta chains follows, all from one sample in a study of OX40 agonist ivuxolimab in advanced cancers. Using immunoSEQ multiplex PCR, the repertoire was profiled, and TCRdb retains in-frame clones only, with some absent. The sample holds 20,000 to 25,000 clones, around 84% seen once. This specimen was CD4+ or CD8+ T cells sorted from blood, taken in a trial of the OX40 agonist ivuxolimab. These receptors were obtained from an adult with an advanced solid tumor such as melanoma, head and neck, liver or kidney cancer. The CDR3 runs from the conserved cysteine through the conserved F or W. The D gene is left open where the match is weak. Clone sizes are given selectively: once, few, many, or a class where the clone is expanded.

v_call	clone_size	j_call	d_call	cdr3_aa	cdr3_nt
TRBV18	.	TRBJ2-4	TRBD1	CASSPRQGEAKNIQYF	TGTGCCAGCTCACCCAGACAGGGGGAAGCCAAAAACATTCAGTACTTC
TRBV19	few	TRBJ2-7	.	CASSSWTEPYEQYF	TGTGCCAGTAGTAGTTGGACGGAGCCCTACGAGCAGTACTTC
TRBV19	.	TRBJ2-1	TRBD2	CASTPWTSGTVNEQFF	TGTGCCAGTACCCCCTGGACTAGCGGGACCGTCAATGAGCAGTTCTTC
TRBV9	.	TRBJ2-7	.	CASSVGRVPDYEQYF	TGTGCCAGCAGCGTAGGAAGGGTACCCGACTACGAGCAGTACTTC
TRBV7-9	.	TRBJ2-7	.	CASSLPRRDHEQYF	TGTGCCAGCAGTCTCCCTCGCAGGGACCACGAGCAGTACTTC
TRBV5-4	.	TRBJ1-1	TRBD1	CASSSREDRADPEAFF	TGTGCCAGCAGCTCGCGGGAGGACAGGGCGGACCCTGAAGCTTTCTTT
TRBV27	.	TRBJ2-7	TRBD2	CASSYSGNSYEQYF	TGTGCCAGCAGTTATAGCGGGAACTCCTACGAGCAGTACTTC
TRBV7-9	large	TRBJ2-1	TRBD2	CASSSRLAGAGGEQFF	TGTGCCAGCAGCTCCCGACTGGCGGGAGCGGGCGGTGAGCAGTTCTTC
TRBV27	.	TRBJ1-2	.	CASSSGVGYTF	TGTGCCAGCAGTTCAGGGGTTGGCTACACCTTC
TRBV4-2	.	TRBJ2-7	TRBD2	CASSRTSGPTWDEQYF	TGTGCCAGCAGCCGTACTAGCGGACCTACCTGGGACGAGCAGTACTTC
TRBV4-1	.	TRBJ2-7	.	CASSQFLAYEQYF	TGCGCCAGCAGCCAATTCTTAGCCTACGAGCAGTACTTC
TRBV19	.	TRBJ2-4	.	CASSIPGDIQYF	TGTGCCAGTAGTATCCCGGGGGACATTCAGTACTTC
TRBV5-1	.	TRBJ2-7	TRBD1	CASSWTGDEQYF	TGCGCCAGCAGCTGGACAGGGGACGAGCAGTACTTC
TRBV4-1	.	TRBJ1-1	TRBD1	CASSQGTGGDFTEAFF	TGCGCCAGCAGCCAGGGGACAGGGGGCGATTTTACTGAAGCTTTCTTT